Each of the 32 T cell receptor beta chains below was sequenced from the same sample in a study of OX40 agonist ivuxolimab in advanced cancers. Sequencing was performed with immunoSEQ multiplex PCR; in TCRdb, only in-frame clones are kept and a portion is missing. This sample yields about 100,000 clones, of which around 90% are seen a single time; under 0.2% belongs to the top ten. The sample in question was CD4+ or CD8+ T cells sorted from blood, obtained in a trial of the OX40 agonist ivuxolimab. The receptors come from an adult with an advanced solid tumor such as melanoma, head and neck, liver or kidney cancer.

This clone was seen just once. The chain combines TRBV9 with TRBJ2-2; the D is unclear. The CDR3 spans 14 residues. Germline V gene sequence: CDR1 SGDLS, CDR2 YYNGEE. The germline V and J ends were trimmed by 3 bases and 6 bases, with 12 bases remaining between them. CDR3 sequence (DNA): TGTGCCAGCAGCGAAGCCGGTGTGGCCGGGGAGCTGTTTTTT. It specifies CASSEAGVAGELFF.

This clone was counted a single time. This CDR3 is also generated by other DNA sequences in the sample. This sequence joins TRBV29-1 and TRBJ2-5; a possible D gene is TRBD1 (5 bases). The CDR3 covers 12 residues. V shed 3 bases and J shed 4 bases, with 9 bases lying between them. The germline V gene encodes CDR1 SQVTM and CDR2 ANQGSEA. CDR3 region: CSVDRGLETQYF. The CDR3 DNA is TGCAGCGTTGATAGGGGCCTAGAGACCCAGTACTTC.

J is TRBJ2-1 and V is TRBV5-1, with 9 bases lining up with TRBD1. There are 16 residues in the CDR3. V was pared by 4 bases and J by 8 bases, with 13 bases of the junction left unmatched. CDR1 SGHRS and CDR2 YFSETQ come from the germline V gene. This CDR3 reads CASSRNPGTGHDEQFF. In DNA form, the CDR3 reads TGCGCCAGCAGCCGCAATCCCGGGACAGGGCACGATGAGCAGTTCTTC.

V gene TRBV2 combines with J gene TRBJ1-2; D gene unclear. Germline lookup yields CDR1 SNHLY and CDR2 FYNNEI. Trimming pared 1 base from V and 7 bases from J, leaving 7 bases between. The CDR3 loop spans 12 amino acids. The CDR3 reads CASSEVPPGYTF. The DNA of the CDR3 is TGTGCCAGCAGTGAAGTGCCCCCTGGCTACACCTTC. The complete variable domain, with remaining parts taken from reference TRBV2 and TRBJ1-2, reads EPEVTQTPSHQVTQMGQEVILRCVPISNHLYFYWYRQILGQKVEFLVSFYNNEISEKSEIFDDQFSVERPDGSNFTLKIRSTKLEDSAMYFCASSEVPPGYTFGSGTRLTVV.

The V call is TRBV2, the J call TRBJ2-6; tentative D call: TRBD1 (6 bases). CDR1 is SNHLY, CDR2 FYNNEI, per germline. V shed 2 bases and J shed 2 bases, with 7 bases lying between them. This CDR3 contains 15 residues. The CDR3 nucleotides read TGTGCCAGCAGTGAATCAGGGGCTGGGGCCAACGTCCTGACTTTC. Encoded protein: CASSESGAGANVLTF. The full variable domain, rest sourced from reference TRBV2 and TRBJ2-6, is EPEVTQTPSHQVTQMGQEVILRCVPISNHLYFYWYRQILGQKVEFLVSFYNNEISEKSEIFDDQFSVERPDGSNFTLKIRSTKLEDSAMYFCASSESGAGANVLTFGAGSRLTVL.

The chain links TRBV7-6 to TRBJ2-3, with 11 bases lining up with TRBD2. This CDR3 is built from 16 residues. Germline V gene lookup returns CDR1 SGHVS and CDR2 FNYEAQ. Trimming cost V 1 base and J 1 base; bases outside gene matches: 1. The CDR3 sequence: CASSLGSGGGTDTQYF. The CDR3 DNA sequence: TGTGCCAGCAGCTTAGGTAGCGGGGGGGGCACAGATACGCAGTATTTT.

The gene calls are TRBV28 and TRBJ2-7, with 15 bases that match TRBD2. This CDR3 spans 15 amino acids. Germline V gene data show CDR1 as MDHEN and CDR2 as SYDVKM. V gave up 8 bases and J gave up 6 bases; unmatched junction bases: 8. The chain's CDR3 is CASRGTSGRLGEQYF. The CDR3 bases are TGTGCCAGCCGTGGGACTAGCGGGAGGTTAGGCGAGCAGTACTTC.

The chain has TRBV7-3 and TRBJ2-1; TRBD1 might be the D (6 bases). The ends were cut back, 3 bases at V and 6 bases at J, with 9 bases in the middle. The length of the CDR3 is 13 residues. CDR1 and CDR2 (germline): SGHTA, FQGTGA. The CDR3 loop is CASSLGARNEQFF. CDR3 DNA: TGTGCCAGCAGCTTGGGGGCACGCAATGAGCAGTTCTTC.

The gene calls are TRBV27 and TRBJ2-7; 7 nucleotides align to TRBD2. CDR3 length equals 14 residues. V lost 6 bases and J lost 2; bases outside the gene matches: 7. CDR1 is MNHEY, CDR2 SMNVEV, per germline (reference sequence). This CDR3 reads CASSSSAGPYEQYF. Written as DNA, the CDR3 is TGTGCCAGCAGCTCTTCAGCGGGGCCCTACGAGCAGTACTTC.

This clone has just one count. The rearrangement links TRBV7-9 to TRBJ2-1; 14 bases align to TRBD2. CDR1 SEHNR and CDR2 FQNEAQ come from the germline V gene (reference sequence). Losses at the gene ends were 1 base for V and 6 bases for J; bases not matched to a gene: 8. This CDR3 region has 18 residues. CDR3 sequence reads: CASSLGTSGRIGLNEQFF. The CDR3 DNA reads TGTGCCAGCAGCTTAGGGACTAGCGGGAGGATTGGGCTCAATGAGCAGTTCTTC.

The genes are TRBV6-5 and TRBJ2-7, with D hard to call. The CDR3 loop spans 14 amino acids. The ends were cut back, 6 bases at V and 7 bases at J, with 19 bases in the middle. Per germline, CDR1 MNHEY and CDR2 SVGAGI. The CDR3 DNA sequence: TGTGCCAGCAGCATAAACTTCGGTGGAGAGGAGCAGTACTTC. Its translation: CASSINFGGEEQYF.

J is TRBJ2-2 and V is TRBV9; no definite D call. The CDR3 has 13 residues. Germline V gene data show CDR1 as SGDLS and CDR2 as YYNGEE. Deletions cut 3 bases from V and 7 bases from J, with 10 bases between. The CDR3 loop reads CASSARGFGELFF. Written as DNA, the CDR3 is TGTGCCAGCAGCGCTCGTGGCTTCGGGGAGCTGTTTTTT.

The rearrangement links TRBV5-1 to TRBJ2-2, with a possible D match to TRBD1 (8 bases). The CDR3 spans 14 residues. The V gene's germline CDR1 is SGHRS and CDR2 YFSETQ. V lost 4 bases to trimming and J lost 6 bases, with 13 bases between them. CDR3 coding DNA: TGCGCCAGCAGCGCCACAGGGGGGGCCGGGGAGCTGTTTTTT. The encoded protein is CASSATGGAGELFF.

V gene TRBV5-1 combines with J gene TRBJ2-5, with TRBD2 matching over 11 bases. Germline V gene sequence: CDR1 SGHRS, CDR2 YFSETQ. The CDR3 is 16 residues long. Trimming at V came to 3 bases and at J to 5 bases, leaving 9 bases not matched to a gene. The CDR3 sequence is CASSSSWASGGETQYF. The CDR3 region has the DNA TGCGCCAGCAGCTCCTCCTGGGCTAGCGGGGGGGAGACCCAGTACTTC.

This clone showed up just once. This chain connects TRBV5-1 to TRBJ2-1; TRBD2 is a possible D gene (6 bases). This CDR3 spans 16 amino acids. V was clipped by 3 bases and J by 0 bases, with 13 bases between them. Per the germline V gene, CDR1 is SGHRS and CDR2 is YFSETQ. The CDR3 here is CASSSGLESSYNEQFF. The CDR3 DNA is TGCGCCAGCAGCTCGGGACTGGAGTCCTCCTACAATGAGCAGTTCTTC.

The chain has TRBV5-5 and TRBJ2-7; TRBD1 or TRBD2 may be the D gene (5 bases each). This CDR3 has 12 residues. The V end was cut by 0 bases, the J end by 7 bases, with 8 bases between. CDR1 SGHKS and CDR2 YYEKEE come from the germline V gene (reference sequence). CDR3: CASSLGDAEQYF. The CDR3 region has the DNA TGTGCCAGCAGCTTGGGGGACGCTGAGCAGTACTTC.

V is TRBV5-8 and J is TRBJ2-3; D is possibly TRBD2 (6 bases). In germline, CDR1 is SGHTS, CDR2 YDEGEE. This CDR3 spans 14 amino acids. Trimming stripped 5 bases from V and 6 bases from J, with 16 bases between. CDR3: CASSTGTLRDTQYF. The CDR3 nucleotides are TGTGCCAGCAGTACCGGGACTTTAAGGGATACGCAGTATTTT.

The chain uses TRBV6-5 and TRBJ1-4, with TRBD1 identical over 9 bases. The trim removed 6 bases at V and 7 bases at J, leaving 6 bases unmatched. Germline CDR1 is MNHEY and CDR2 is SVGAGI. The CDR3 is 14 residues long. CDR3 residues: CASSPGTGFEKLFF. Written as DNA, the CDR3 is TGTGCCAGCAGCCCCGGGACAGGGTTTGAAAAACTGTTTTTT.

The CDR3 here is CASSEYRTGRSYEQYF. CDR3 coding DNA: TGTGCCAGCAGTGAATACCGGACAGGGCGATCCTACGAGCAGTACTTC. V gene TRBV6-1 combines with J gene TRBJ2-7, with TRBD1 identical over 8 bases. Per the germline V gene, CDR1 is MNHNS and CDR2 is SASEGT. With 2 bases clipped from V and 1 base from J, the junction kept 7 bases outside the gene matches. The CDR3 sequence is 16 residues long.

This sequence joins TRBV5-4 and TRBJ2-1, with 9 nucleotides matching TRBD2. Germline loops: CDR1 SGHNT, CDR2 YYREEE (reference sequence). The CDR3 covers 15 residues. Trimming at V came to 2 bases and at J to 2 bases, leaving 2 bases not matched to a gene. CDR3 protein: CASSLIAGAYNEQFF. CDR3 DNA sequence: TGTGCCAGCAGCTTAATAGCGGGAGCCTACAATGAGCAGTTCTTC. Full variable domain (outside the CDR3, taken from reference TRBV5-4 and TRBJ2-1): ETGVTQSPTHLIKTRGQQVTLRCSSQSGHNTVSWYQQALGQGPQFIFQYYREEENGRGNFPPRFSGLQFPNYSSELNVNALELDDSALYLCASSLIAGAYNEQFFGPGTRLTVL.

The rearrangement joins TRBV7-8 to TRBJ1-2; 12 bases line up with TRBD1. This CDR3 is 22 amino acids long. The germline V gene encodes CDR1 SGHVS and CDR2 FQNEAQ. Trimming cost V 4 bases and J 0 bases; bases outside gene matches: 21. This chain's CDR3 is CASSSQIGTGGGTGLANYGYTF. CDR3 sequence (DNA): TGTGCCAGCAGCTCGCAGATCGGGACAGGGGGCGGAACAGGCCTCGCTAACTATGGCTACACCTTC.

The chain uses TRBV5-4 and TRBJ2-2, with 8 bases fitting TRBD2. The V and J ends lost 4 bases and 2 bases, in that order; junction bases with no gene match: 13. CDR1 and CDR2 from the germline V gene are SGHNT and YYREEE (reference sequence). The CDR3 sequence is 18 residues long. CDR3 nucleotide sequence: TGTGCCAGCAGCCGGGGAGGTGTAGCGGGGTTTAACACCGGGGAGCTGTTTTTT. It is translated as CASSRGGVAGFNTGELFF.

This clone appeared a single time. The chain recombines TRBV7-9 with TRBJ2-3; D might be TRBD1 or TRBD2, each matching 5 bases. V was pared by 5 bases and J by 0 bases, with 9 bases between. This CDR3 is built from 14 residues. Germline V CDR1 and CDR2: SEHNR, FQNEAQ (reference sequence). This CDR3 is CASSIGDSTDTQYF. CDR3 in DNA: TGTGCCAGCAGCATAGGGGACAGCACAGATACGCAGTATTTT.

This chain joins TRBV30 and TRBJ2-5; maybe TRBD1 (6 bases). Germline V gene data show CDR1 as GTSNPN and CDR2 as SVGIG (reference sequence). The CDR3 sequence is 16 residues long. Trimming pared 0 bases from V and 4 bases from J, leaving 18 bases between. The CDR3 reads CAWSVLPDRKGETQYF. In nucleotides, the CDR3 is TGTGCCTGGAGTGTACTCCCCGACAGGAAGGGAGAGACCCAGTACTTC.

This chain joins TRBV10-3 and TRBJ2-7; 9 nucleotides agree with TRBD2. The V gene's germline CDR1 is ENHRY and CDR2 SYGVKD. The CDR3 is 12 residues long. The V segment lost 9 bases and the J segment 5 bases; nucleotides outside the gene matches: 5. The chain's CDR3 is CAMGLAGDEQYF. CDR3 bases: TGTGCCATGGGACTAGCAGGGGACGAGCAGTACTTC.

The CDR3 DNA reads TGTGCCTGGAGGATAGGACTAGTGTCGGTCGAGCAGTACTTC. Translating gives CAWRIGLVSVEQYF. The chain has TRBV30 and TRBJ2-7; 7 nucleotides align to TRBD2. From germline, CDR1 is GTSNPN and CDR2 SVGIG (reference sequence). This CDR3 has 14 amino acids. V shed 3 bases and J 6 bases; nucleotides not matched to a gene: 11.

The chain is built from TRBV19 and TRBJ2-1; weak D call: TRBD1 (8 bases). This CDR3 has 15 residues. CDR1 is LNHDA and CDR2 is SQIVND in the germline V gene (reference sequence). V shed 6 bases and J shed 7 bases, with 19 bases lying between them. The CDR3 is CASSARDRGGNEQFF. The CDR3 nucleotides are TGTGCCAGTAGCGCCCGAGACAGGGGAGGGAATGAGCAGTTCTTC. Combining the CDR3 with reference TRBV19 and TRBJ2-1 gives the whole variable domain DGGITQSPKYLFRKEGQNVTLSCEQNLNHDAMYWYRQDPGQGLRLIYYSQIVNDFQKGDIAEGYSVSREKKESFPLTVTSAQKNPTAFYLCASSARDRGGNEQFFGPGTRLTVL.

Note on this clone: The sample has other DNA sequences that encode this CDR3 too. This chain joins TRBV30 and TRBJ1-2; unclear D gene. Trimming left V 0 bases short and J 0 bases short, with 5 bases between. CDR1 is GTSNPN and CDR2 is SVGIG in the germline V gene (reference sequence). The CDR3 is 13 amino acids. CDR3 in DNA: TGTGCCTGGAGTGTGGAAGCTAACTATGGCTACACCTTC. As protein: CAWSVEANYGYTF.

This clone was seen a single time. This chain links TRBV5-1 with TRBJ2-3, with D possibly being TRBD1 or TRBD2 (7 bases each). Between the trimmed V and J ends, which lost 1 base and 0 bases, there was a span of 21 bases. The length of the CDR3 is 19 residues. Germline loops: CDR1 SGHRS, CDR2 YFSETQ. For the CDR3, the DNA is TGCGCCAGCAGCTTGACGGCAGGGGGGGTTTCGACAAGCACAGATACGCAGTATTTT. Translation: CASSLTAGGVSTSTDTQYF.

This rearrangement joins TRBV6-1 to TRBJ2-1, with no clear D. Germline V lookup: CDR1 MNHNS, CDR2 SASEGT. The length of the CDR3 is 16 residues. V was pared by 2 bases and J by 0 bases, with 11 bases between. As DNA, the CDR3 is TGTGCCAGCAGTGAAATAGCCGAAAGCTCCTACAATGAGCAGTTCTTC. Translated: CASSEIAESSYNEQFF.

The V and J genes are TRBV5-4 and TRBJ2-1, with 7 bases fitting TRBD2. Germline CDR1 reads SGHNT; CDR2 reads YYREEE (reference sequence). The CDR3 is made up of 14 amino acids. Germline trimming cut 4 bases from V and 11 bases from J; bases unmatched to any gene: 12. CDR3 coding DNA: TGTGCCAGCAGCCCGCGGGGGACTCCTGGCCAGCAGTTCTTC. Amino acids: CASSPRGTPGQQFF. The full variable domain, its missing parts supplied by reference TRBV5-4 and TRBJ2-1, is ETGVTQSPTHLIKTRGQQVTLRCSSQSGHNTVSWYQQALGQGPQFIFQYYREEENGRGNFPPRFSGLQFPNYSSELNVNALELDDSALYLCASSPRGTPGQQFFGPGTRLTVL.

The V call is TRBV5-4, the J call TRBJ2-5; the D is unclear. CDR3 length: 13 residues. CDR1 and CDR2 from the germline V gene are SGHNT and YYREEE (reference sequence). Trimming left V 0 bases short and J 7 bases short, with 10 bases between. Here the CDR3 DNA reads TGTGCCAGCAGCTTGGAGGGCAGGAGGACCCAGTACTTC. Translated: CASSLEGRRTQYF. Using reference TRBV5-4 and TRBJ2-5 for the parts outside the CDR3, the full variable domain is ETGVTQSPTHLIKTRGQQVTLRCSSQSGHNTVSWYQQALGQGPQFIFQYYREEENGRGNFPPRFSGLQFPNYSSELNVNALELDDSALYLCASSLEGRRTQYFGPGTRLLVL.